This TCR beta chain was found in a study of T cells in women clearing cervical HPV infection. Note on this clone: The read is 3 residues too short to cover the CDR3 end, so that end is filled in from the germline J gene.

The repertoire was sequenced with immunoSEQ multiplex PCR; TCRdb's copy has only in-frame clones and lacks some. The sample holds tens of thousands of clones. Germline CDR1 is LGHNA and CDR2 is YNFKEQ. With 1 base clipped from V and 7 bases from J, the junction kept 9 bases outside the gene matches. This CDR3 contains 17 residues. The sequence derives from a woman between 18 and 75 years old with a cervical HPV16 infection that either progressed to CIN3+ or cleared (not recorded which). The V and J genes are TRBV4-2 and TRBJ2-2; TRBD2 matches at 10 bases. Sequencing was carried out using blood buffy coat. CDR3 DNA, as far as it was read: TGTGCCAGCAGCCAAGTAGGTCTAGCGGGAGTTGGCGGGGAG. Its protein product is CASSQVGLAGVGGE. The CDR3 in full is CASSQVGLAGVGGELFF.